What follows are 18 T cell receptor beta chains derived from one specimen sequenced in a study of CD8+ T cells in alopecia areata. cDNA serving as the sequencing template came from extracted, reverse transcribed RNA. Assay: immunoSEQ multiplex PCR; the TCRdb copy retains only in-frame clones and omits some. The data contain about 150,000 clones, about 54% of them singletons. The sequenced material came from CD4+ T cells sorted from blood. The receptors come from a human donor in good health.

CDR3 region: CSVGWGNEQYF. DNA of the CDR3: TGCAGCGTTGGTTGGGGCAACGAGCAGTACTTC. The V call is TRBV29-1, the J call TRBJ2-5; D is possibly TRBD1 (5 bases). The closer fit of TRBJ2-7 to the DNA end suggests the J call may be wrong. Per the germline V gene, CDR1 is SQVTM and CDR2 is ANQGSEA. The CDR3 has 11 residues.

This CDR3 reads CASSLAGARYEQYF. For the CDR3, the DNA is TGTGCCAGCAGCTTAGCGGGAGCACGCTACGAGCAGTACTTC. The V call is TRBV7-2, the J call TRBJ2-7; maybe TRBD2 (5 bases). The germline V gene encodes CDR1 SGHTA and CDR2 FQGNSA. The CDR3 spans 14 residues. V was trimmed by 0 bases and J by 3 bases, leaving 9 bases between them.

This chain joins TRBV23-1 and TRBJ1-4; D not resolved. TRBV23-1 is an ORF, with its function uncertain. The V end lost 0 bases, the J end lost 10 bases, and 9 bases lay between the germline ends. The CDR3 length is 13 residues. CDR3 sequence (DNA): TGCGCCAGCAGTCAATCCGAGACGGGAAAACTGTTTTTT. This encodes CASSQSETGKLFF.

This rearrangement joins TRBV5-1 to TRBJ2-5, with D perhaps TRBD1 (6 bases). CDR1 is SGHRS and CDR2 is YFSETQ in the germline V gene. This CDR3 region has 18 residues. Trimming pared 3 bases from V and 0 bases from J, leaving 21 bases between. Here the CDR3 DNA reads TGCGCCAGCAGCTCCGACAAGGGACAACGGGCGTACCAAGAGACCCAGTACTTC. As protein: CASSSDKGQRAYQETQYF.

This rearrangement joins TRBV9 to TRBJ2-2, with 13 bases aligning to TRBD2. The CDR3 has 16 residues. Germline CDR1 SGDLS, CDR2 YYNGEE. The ends lost 3 bases at V and 6 bases at J; junction bases unmatched: 5. The CDR3 DNA reads as TGTGCCAGCAGCGGATGGACTAGCGGGAGTCCCGGGGAGCTGTTTTTT. This encodes CASSGWTSGSPGELFF.

The chain combines TRBV5-1 with TRBJ1-5; the D is unclear. Germline values: CDR1 SGHRS, CDR2 YFSETQ. The ends were cut back, 1 base at V and 4 bases at J, with 6 bases in the middle. CDR3 size: 13 residues. CDR3 bases: TGCGCCAGCAGCTTGACAGTTAATCAGCCCCAGCATTTT. Protein product: CASSLTVNQPQHF. The full variable domain, its missing parts supplied by reference TRBV5-1 and TRBJ1-5, is KAGVTQTPRYLIKTRGQQVTLSCSPISGHRSVSWYQQTPGQGLQFLFEYFSETQRNKGNFPGRFSGRQFSNSRSEMNVSTLELGDSALYLCASSLTVNQPQHFGDGTRLSIL.

V is TRBV27 and J is TRBJ1-5; 7 nucleotides align to TRBD1. This CDR3 contains 15 residues. Germline CDR1 and CDR2: MNHEY and SMNVEV (reference sequence). The J segment lost 7 bases and the V segment lost 3 bases, leaving 9 bases of the junction unmatched. As DNA, the CDR3 is TGTGCCAGCAGTTTCGGGCAGGGGGAGATACAGCCCCAGCATTTT. It encodes CASSFGQGEIQPQHF.

This clone was picked up a small number of times. This rearrangement joins TRBV29-1 to TRBJ2-3; 15 bases align to TRBD2. Unmatched junction bases numbered 12, after V lost 4 bases and J lost 4 bases. The CDR3 extends over 18 amino acids. The V gene's germline CDR1 is SQVTM and CDR2 ANQGSEA. The CDR3 DNA is TGCAGCGTTGGGGGGGACTTGGGACTAGCGGGAGGCGCAGATACGCAGTATTTT. This sequence encodes CSVGGDLGLAGGADTQYF.

This chain connects TRBV7-9 to TRBJ2-2; no clear D. Germline V gene data show CDR1 as SEHNR and CDR2 as FQNEAQ (reference sequence). Trimming left V 5 bases short and J 2 bases short, with 6 bases between. The CDR3 sequence is 13 residues long. Here the CDR3 reads CASSRANTGELFF. DNA of the CDR3: TGTGCCAGCAGCAGGGCAAACACCGGGGAGCTGTTTTTT. The complete variable domain, with remaining parts taken from reference TRBV7-9 and TRBJ2-2, reads DTGVSQNPRHKITKRGQNVTFRCDPISEHNRLYWYRQTLGQGPEFLTYFQNEAQLEKSRLLSDRFSAERPKGSFSTLEIQRTEQGDSAMYLCASSRANTGELFFGEGSRLTVL.

V gene TRBV6-1 combines with J gene TRBJ2-3; D is undetermined. Trimming took off 7 bases at V and 6 bases at J, with 11 bases between the two ends. The CDR3 runs to 12 residues. The V gene's germline CDR1 is MNHNS and CDR2 SASEGT. The chain's CDR3 is CASITVTDTQYF. The CDR3, as DNA: TGTGCCAGCATTACTGTTACCGATACGCAGTATTTT.

V gene TRBV7-2 combines with J gene TRBJ1-5, with D hard to call. The germline gives CDR1 SGHTA, CDR2 FQGNSA. This CDR3 is built from 15 residues. Trimming pared 1 base from V and 0 bases from J, leaving 7 bases between. CDR3 amino acids: CASSLVPYSNQPQHF. CDR3 sequence (DNA): TGTGCCAGCAGCTTAGTACCATATAGCAATCAGCCCCAGCATTTT.

The rearrangement links TRBV6-5 to TRBJ1-5; TRBD1 aligns across 8 bases. J was trimmed by 5 bases and V by 6 bases; bases with no gene match: 6. The CDR3 loop spans 14 amino acids. The V gene's germline CDR1 is MNHEY and CDR2 SVGAGI. For the CDR3, the DNA is TGTGCCAGCAGGGACAGGACAGGGCATCAGCCCCAGCATTTT. As protein: CASRDRTGHQPQHF.

The CDR3 reads CASTNRGYTGELFF. As DNA, the CDR3 is TGTGCCAGCACGAACAGGGGTTACACCGGGGAGCTGTTTTTT. The V call is TRBV6-6, the J call TRBJ2-2; 7 nucleotides match TRBD1. Germline CDR1 and CDR2: MNHNY and SVGAGI (reference sequence). The junction had 5 bases not matched to a gene; V was cut back by 7 bases and J by 3 bases. The CDR3 is made up of 14 amino acids.

This chain uses TRBV11-2 with TRBJ2-3, with 11 bases matching TRBD2. With 6 bases clipped from V and 0 bases from J, the junction kept 5 bases outside the gene matches. This CDR3 is 16 amino acids long. Germline CDR1 SGHAT, CDR2 FQNNGV. CDR3 sequence (DNA): TGTGCCAGCAGAATACTAGCGGGAGCAAGCACAGATACGCAGTATTTT. Translating gives CASRILAGASTDTQYF.

The CDR3 here is CASSLQPGTATSGANVLTF. CDR3 nucleotides: TGTGCCAGCAGCCTTCAACCTGGGACTGCAACCTCTGGGGCCAACGTCCTGACTTTC. The genes are TRBV6-7 and TRBJ2-6; TRBD2 is a possible D gene (6 bases). TRBV6-7 is marked as an open reading frame, function uncertain. The CDR3 is 19 residues long. Trimming shortened V by 6 bases and J by 0 bases, and 21 bases separated the two germline ends.

The rearrangement joins TRBV15 to TRBJ1-5; D uncertain. Germline assignment: CDR1 LNHNV and CDR2 YYDKDF (reference sequence). V was cut by 5 bases and J by 4 bases, with 9 bases left in between. There are 13 residues in the CDR3. In nucleotides, the CDR3 is TGTGCCACCAGCGGGAGCGGGAATCAGCCCCAGCATTTT. This codes for CATSGSGNQPQHF.

This clone came up a few times. The chain uses TRBV30 and TRBJ1-4, with D hard to call. The germline V and J ends were trimmed by 2 bases and 8 bases, with 12 bases remaining between them. Germline lookup yields CDR1 GTSNPN and CDR2 SVGIG (reference sequence). The CDR3 runs 13 residues. CDR3 sequence: CAWSLEGGEKLFF. Written as DNA, the CDR3 is TGTGCCTGGAGTTTAGAGGGTGGCGAAAAACTGTTTTTT. The full variable domain, with the rest looked up from reference TRBV30 and TRBJ1-4, is SQTIHQWPATLVQPVGSPLSLECTVEGTSNPNLYWYRQAAGRGLQLLFYSVGIGQISSEVPQNLSASRPQDRQFILSSKKLLLSDSGFYLCAWSLEGGEKLFFGSGTQLSVL.

This clone was seen only a few times. The rearrangement links TRBV29-1 to TRBJ1-2, with 12 bases matching TRBD1. CDR1 SQVTM and CDR2 ANQGSEA come from the germline V gene. There are 14 residues in the CDR3. V shed 7 bases and J 8 bases; nucleotides not matched to a gene: 11. The CDR3: CSAVKGQGARGYTF. The CDR3 nucleotides are TGCAGCGCCGTAAAGGGACAGGGGGCGCGGGGCTACACCTTC.